This TCR beta chain was documented in a study of blood T cell repertoires in COVID-19. Enrolled through a virtual design, the participants were between 18 and 89 years of age and came from about two dozen US areas. From germline, CDR1 is MDHEN and CDR2 SYDVKM. The length of the CDR3 is 14 residues. Trimming took off 3 bases at V and 1 base at J, with 7 bases between the two ends. The repertoire was sequenced with immunoSEQ multiplex PCR; TCRdb's copy has only in-frame clones and lacks some. The sample has roughly 200,000 clones; approximately 86% are singletons. This clone is a singleton in its sample.

This clonotype was obtained from a woman in her 40s with acute COVID-19. Sequenced input: PBMCs or T cells enriched from blood (not recorded which). The V call is TRBV28, the J call TRBJ1-5, with D possibly TRBD1 on 6 matching bases. Here the CDR3 DNA reads TGTGCCAGCAGTTTCCAGGGGAGCAATCAGCCCCAGCATTTT. Encoded protein: CASSFQGSNQPQHF.